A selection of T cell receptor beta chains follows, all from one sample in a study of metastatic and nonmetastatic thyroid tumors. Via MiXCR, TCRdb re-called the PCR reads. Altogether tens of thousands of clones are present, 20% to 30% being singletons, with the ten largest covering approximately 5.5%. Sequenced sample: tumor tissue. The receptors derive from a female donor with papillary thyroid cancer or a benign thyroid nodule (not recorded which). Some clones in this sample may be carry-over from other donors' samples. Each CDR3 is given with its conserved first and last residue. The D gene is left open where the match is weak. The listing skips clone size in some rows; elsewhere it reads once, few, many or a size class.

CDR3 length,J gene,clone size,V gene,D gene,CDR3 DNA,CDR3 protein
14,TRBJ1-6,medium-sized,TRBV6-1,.,TGTGCCAGCAGTAGCCGGACAGAGAATTCACCCCTCCACTTT,CASSSRTENSPLHF
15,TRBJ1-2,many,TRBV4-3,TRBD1,TGCGCCAGCAGCCAATCTACAGGGGTCAACTATGGCTACACCTTC,CASSQSTGVNYGYTF
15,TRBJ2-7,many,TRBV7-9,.,TGTGCCAGCAGCCCCTGGCAGGGTGTTAACTACGAGCAGTACTTC,CASSPWQGVNYEQYF
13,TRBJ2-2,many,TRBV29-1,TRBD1,TGCAGCGTTGAGGACAGGTCAACCGGGGAGCTGTTTTTT,CSVEDRSTGELFF
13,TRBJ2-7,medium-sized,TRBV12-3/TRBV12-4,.,TGTGCCAGCAGTTTTTCGTTTGGAGGGGAGCAGTACTTC,CASSFSFGGEQYF
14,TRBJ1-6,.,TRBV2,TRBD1,TGTGCCAGCAGCTTAGGGACAGAATCTTCACCCCTCCACTTT,CASSLGTESSPLHF
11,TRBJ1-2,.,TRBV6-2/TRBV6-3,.,TGTGCCAGCATCCGGCCTTATGGCTACACCTTC,CASIRPYGYTF
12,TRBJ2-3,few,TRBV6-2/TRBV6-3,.,TGTGCCAGCAGTTACATTGGAGATACGCAGTATTTT,CASSYIGDTQYF
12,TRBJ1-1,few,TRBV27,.,TGTGCCAGCAGTTCAAGGAACACTGAAGCTTTCTTT,CASSSRNTEAFF
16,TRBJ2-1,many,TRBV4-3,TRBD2,TGCGCCAGCAGCCAAGATGACGGGGGGGCGTATCATGAGCAGTTCTTC,CASSQDDGGAYHEQFF
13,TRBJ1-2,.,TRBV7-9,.,TGTGCCAGCAGACCTACAGGGATGGATGGCTACACCTTC,CASRPTGMDGYTF
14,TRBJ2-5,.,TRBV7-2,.,TGTGCCAGCAGCCTGGCCTATTCGGGGGAGAACAAGTACTTC,CASSLAYSGENKYF
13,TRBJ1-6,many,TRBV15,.,TGTGCCACCCGATTGACAGATAATTCACCCCTCCACTTT,CATRLTDNSPLHF
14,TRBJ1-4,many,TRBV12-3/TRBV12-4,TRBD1,TGTGCCAGCAGTTTCGGACAGGGGCGTGAAAAACTGTTTTTT,CASSFGQGREKLFF
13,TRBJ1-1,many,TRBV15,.,TGTGCCACCAGCAGAGATGTGGGGTCTGAAGCTTTCTTT,CATSRDVGSEAFF
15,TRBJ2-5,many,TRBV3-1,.,TGTGCCAGCAGCCAAGATGGGGGAAGACGAGAGACCCAGTACTTC,CASSQDGGRRETQYF
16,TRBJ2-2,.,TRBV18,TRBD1,TGTGCCAGCTCACCACCGGGACAGCGCGACACCGGGGAGCTGTTTTTT,CASSPPGQRDTGELFF
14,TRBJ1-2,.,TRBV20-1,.,TGCAGTGCTGAGGGTGGGTTTGGTAGGGGCGGCTACACCTTC,CSAEGGFGRGGYTF
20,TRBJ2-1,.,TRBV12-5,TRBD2,TGTGATAGTGGTTGCCCCTGGACTAGCGGGGGGCCAAAAAACTACAATGAGCAGTTCTTC,CDSGCPWTSGGPKNYNEQFF
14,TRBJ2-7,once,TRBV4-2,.,TGTGCCGGCATCCAGGAGGAGGTAGCCTACGAGCAGTACTTC,CAGIQEEVAYEQYF
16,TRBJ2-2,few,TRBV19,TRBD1,TGTGCCAGTGATTGCCCGGGACAGGGAAAGCCCGTGGAGCTGTTTTTT,CASDCPGQGKPVELFF
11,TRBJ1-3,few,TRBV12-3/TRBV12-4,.,TGTGCCAGCAGTTCCGGGAACACCATATATTTT,CASSSGNTIYF